This record looks at one T cell receptor (beta chain) sequence and its context. The antigen remains unidentified. The record originates from a study of T-cell memory formation after mild COVID-19. Across the whole study: TCR clusters were mostly confined to one donor each.

Study-level points and caveats: The CD4+ clones that contracted clustered mainly within CM and EM, and the CD8+ clones concentrated in EMRA. Pre-infection memory harbored some responding clones, suggesting cross-reactive memory joined.

TCRalpha and TCRbeta libraries used 5'RACE with constant-segment primers and UMIs. TCRdb re-called the 5' RACE reads through MiXCR, storing one row per CDR3 protein. The repertoire holds 300,000 or so distinct CDR3 sequences, with approximately 15% as singletons. Per germline, CDR1 SGHTA and CDR2 FQGNSA. V shed 6 bases and J shed 4 bases, with 16 bases lying between them. The CDR3 loop spans 15 amino acids. Sequences were obtained from PBMCs or a T cell subset sorted from them (not recorded which). The sequence came from a man aged 18 to 29 who had mild COVID-19 (a few samples of this study predate the infection). Cell type and time point are not known. The chain recombines TRBV7-2 with TRBJ1-3, with D uncertain. The CDR3, as DNA: TGTGCCAGCAGGCCAGGTCTTGTAGCCGGAAACACCATATATTTT. The encoded protein is CASRPGLVAGNTIYF.